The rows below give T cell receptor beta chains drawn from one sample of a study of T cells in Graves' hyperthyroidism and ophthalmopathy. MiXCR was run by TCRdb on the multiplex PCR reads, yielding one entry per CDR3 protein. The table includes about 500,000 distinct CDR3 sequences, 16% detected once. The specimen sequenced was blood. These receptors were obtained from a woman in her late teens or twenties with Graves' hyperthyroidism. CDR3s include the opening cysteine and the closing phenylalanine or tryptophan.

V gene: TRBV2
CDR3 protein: CASSENVLSYGAFF

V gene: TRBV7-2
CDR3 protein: CASSLKGTGAETF

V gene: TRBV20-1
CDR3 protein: CNARDGDRGLYEQYF

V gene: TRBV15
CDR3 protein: CATSDYGQRNYGYTF

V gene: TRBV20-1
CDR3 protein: CSARFSLPTRDTQYF

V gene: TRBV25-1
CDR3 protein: CASSGRGATFYEQYF

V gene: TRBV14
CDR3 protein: CASSQVRGPQYNEQFF

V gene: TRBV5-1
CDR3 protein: CASSLTNLAGGASYNEQFF

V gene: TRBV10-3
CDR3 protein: CAISEPPSHTGELFF

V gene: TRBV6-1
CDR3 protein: CASTFQRVDTQYF

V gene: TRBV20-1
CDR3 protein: CSARQGETEQYF

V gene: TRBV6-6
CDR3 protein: CASSYSGSNYGYTF

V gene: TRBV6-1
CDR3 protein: CASSRTWSTTDTQYF

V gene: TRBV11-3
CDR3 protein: CASSWSGSGVTDTQYF

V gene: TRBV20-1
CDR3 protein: CSVAGELAGTDTQYF

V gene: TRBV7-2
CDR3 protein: CASSFNSGFSYGYTF

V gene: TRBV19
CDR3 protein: CASTQQGAGVTGELFF

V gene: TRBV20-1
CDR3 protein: CSARDFQGRRWDTEAFF

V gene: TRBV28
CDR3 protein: CASSPSGVGGYNEQFF

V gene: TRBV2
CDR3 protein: CASREVRGRGGYTF

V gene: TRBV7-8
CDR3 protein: CASSREIGPEAFF

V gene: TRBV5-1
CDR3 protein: CASSLWTGINTEAFF

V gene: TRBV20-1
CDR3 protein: CSKARLAGYEQYF

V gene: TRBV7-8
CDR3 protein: CASSHPLDRGTDTQYF

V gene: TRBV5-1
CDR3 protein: CASSLAGNSRYTF

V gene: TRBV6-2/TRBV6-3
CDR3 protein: CASSPSGTDTQYF

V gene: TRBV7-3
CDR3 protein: CASSIGPAEETQYF

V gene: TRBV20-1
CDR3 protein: CSARPAVNYGYTF

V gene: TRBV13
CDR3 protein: CASSLTETNTLTDTQYF

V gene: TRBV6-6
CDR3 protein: CASSYGVQGNQPQHF

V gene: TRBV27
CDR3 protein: CASSPGSHNSPLHF

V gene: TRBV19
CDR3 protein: CASIWSGDSNQPQHF

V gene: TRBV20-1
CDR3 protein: CSARLAFWGQGAWNEQFF

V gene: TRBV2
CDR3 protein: CASGSDRGDTEAFF

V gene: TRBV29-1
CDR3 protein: CSVVFPGQGLDGYTF

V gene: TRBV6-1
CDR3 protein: CAPTGYSYNEQFF

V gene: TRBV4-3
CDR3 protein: CASSQDGHEQYF

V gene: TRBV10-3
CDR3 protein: CAIRVPGQSEQYF

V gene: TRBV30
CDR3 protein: CAWSEGPSGRASSYEQYF

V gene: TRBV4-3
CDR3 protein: CASSQDRVPYEKLFF

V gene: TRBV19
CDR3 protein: CASSILPGQGKETQYF

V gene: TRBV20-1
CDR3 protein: CSAAGLAGGTYNEQFF

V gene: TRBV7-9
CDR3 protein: CASSLEWTLSTDTQYF

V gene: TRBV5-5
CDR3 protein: CASSLAGVDSPLHF

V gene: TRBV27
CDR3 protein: CASSYSSGSNYEQYF

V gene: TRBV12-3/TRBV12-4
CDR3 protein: CASSRRTSGSTGELFF

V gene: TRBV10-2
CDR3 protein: CASSRLAGGSYEQYF

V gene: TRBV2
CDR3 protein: CASSEARGIGELFF

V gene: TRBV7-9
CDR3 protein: CSGSSEVPQAFF

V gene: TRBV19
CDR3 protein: CVWAVSLYYEQYF

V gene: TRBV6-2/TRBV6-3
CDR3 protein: CASSATSGQETQYF

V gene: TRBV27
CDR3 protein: CASSLAGQGVISYNEQFF

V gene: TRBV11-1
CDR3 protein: CASSGGQTSTDTQYF

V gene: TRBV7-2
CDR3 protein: CASSLVELAGGLRQETQYF

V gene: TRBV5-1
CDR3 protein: CASSKTSGGYYEQYF